This T cell receptor (beta chain) is from a study of OX40 agonist ivuxolimab in advanced cancers. For the wider study: Ivuxolimab was an agonistic, fully human IgG2 monoclonal antibody directed against OX40 (CD134), a costimulatory receptor. Peripheral TCRbeta sequencing was intended to test whether TCR sequence diversity was altered and clonal T-cell expansion was caused by ivuxolimab. Partial responses occurred in three dose-escalation patients, of whom one had hepatocellular carcinoma and two had cutaneous melanoma. Of the approximately 53 patients in dose escalation, about 20 had hepatocellular carcinoma, some 15 had melanoma, 9 had renal cell carcinoma and 9 had head and neck cancer. The paper reports the monotherapy dose-escalation portion (N of about 54 patients) of the phase I ivuxolimab trial. The dose-escalation cohort was over 70% male with a mean age of approximately 60 years, ranging from roughly 23 to 90. Intravenous ivuxolimab was administered to patients every 2 weeks at six dose levels: 0.01, 0.1, 0.3, 1.5, 3 and 10 mg/kg. Patients were allowed to have had prior anti-PD-1, anti-PD-L1 or anti-CTLA-4 therapy, and 30% to 40% of the dose-escalation patients had previously received checkpoint inhibitors.

To sequence the TCRbeta CDR3 region, genomic DNA was isolated from the sorted cells. The immunoSEQ Assay was used for sequencing of TCRbeta CDR3 regions. In TCRdb, the immuneACCESS table is reduced to in-frame sequences with V and J assigned. These tables do not hold every clone; where another copy was compared, an unresolved V gene accounts for under half, and the others remain unexplained. In all, the sample holds about 27,000 clones, and about four fifths of those were seen once. The top ten constitute about 30% of the sample. Patients with autoimmune disease history or receiving systemic immunosuppression were excluded from the trial. Peripheral blood for TCR sequencing was collected from all dose cohorts at baseline, on cycle 4 day 1, and on cycle 7 day 1. Samples were obtained from an open-label, multicenter, first-in-human phase I dose-escalation trial of ivuxolimab. Adults with locally advanced or metastatic melanoma, renal cell carcinoma, hepatocellular carcinoma or head and neck squamous cell carcinoma were enrolled in the trial. CD4+ and CD8+ T cells were sorted separately from peripheral blood before TCR sequencing.

The CDR3 starts with the cysteine, ends with the phenylalanine, and has 14 residues. The sequence is cut down to CDR3 DNA, 42 bases in frame from base 1. V loses 3 bases of germline sequence and J loses 3 bases, and the interval between the two ends is 9 bases. CDR1 and CDR2, per the germline V gene, are SGHAT and FQNNGV. Study-level results and caveats: After ivuxolimab, expanded clones were on average more numerous among CD8+ T cells than among CD4+ T cells. Which antigens the clonally expanded peripheral T cells were specific for was not determined. At doses from 0.1 to 3.0 mg/kg, clonal expansion was seen in both CD4+ and CD8+ blood T cells between baseline and week 6. Low levels of normalized T-cell clonal expansion were also seen in some patients who did not respond. In partial responders in the 0.1-3.0 mg/kg groups, normalized peripheral clonal expansion was found to be among the lowest, especially among CD8+ T cells.

Concerning this clone: Its cognate antigen has yet to be identified. No base qualities exist here, and no much larger clone lies one base off it.

Here the sequenced sample was CD4+ or CD8+ T cells sorted from blood, taken in a trial of the OX40 agonist ivuxolimab. This receptor was obtained from an adult with an advanced solid tumor such as melanoma, head and neck, liver or kidney cancer. Here the chain combines TRBV11-2 and TRBJ2-1; the best D guess is TRBD1, with 6 bases matching. The sequence in DNA is TGTGCCAGCAGCTTCAGGGGAAACTACAATGAGCAGTTCTTC. Its protein product is CASSFRGNYNEQFF.